The entry below describes one T cell receptor beta chain. This clonotype was seen a few times. The clone's antigen remains unknown. No per-base quality is available; no much larger clone lies one base away. The data were obtained in a study of T cells after yellow fever vaccination (dated by TCRdb to about 2019). Broadly, across the study: The SMART-Seq v4 Ultra Low Input RNA kit was used to prepare libraries from fractions with low cell numbers. Two healthy male donors, one aged 18 to 30 and one aged 30 to 40 years, made up the cohort. To follow T-cell clones before and after both primary and booster YFV17D yellow fever vaccination, bulk TCR alpha and beta repertoires underwent longitudinal sequencing. Bulk PBMC replicates and cell subsets were isolated from blood drawn at multiple timepoints before and after both primary and secondary immunization.

The germline V gene gives CDR1 as SGHDT and CDR2 as YYEEEE. The junction carries 11 bases between V and J, which are trimmed by 1 base and 0 bases respectively. Reading from cysteine to phenylalanine, the CDR3 counts 16 amino acids. Only CDR3 DNA remains: 48 bases, in frame from the first base. According to the study, the label for this sample's treatment or condition signals: live attenuated yellow fever vaccine strain. PBMCs were isolated from peripheral blood using a standard Ficoll-Paque protocol. Dynabeads CD4 and CD8 positive selection kits were used to isolate the CD4 and CD8 T-cell fractions. RNA was extracted with TriZol from bulk PBMCs, CD4 and CD8 fractions, and dextramer-positive and dextramer-negative fractions. The sample was run on an Illumina NovaSeq 6000. TCR cDNA was synthesized by 5'RACE template switching, through which a universal primer site and unique molecular identifiers were introduced. cDNA synthesis was primed from both the TCR alpha and TCR beta constant segments. Library amplification involved two PCR steps, and the second step added sample barcodes and sequencing adapters. Sequencing of the libraries was done on either Illumina HiSeq 2500 (2x100 bp) or NovaSeq (2x150 bp). As for how the authors treated the data: MIGEC was used to demultiplex reads and collapse the reads into UMI consensus sequences, and MiXCR was used for V(D)J alignment. Vaccine-responding clonotypes were identified with edgeR using replicate PBMC samples, with FDR below 0.01 and a log2 fold change above 5 up to day 15 being required. Bulk clonotypes were assigned CD4 or CD8 identity according to which sequenced CD4 or CD8 repertoire held them at higher abundance. TCRdb passed the public sequencing reads through fastp at Q25 and MiXCR, retaining productive beta sequences. Identical CDR3 protein sequences are pooled into one entry, listed with their most common genes and DNA. The V and J calls shown here were made by TCRdb, not taken from the authors' results. Across this sample there are about 320,000 distinct CDR3 sequences, with around 13% seen only once. Roughly 3% of the sample comes from the top ten.

Paper-wide results and their limitations: Because only a couple of donors were included in the study, the extent to which the findings can be generalized is limited. Computational filtering was needed because FACS-sorted repertoires could contain abundant contaminating clonotypes from the bulk population. A small share of clonotypes occurred in both CD4 and CD8 compartments, likely arising from convergent recombination. The secondary T-cell response was weaker than the primary response but faster, peaking on day 5 instead of day 15. After the booster, most clones that had expanded after primary vaccination were detected again (around 97% of CD4 and 88% of CD8), suggesting broad maintenance of memory.

The clonotype was recovered from a man aged 18-30 years who received the YFV17D yellow fever vaccine. Material: CD4+ T cells sorted from PBMCs, obtained 15 days after the yellow fever booster vaccination. The chain links TRBV5-6 with TRBJ2-1, with the D gene not clear enough to name. At the DNA level, the sequence is TGTGCCAGCAGCTTGATTGCGGTGAGCTCCTACAATGAGCAGTTCTTC. Translated, it gives CASSLIAVSSYNEQFF.